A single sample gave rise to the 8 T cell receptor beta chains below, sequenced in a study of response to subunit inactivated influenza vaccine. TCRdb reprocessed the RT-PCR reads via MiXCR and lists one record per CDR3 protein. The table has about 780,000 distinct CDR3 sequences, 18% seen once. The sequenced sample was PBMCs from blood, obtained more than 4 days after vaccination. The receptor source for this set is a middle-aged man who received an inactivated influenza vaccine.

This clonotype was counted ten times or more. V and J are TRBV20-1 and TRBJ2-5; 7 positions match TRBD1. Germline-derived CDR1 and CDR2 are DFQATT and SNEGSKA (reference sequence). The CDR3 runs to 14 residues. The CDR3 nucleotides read TGCAGCACCGCCCGGGGACAGCTAATGGAGACCCAGTACTTC. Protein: CSTARGQLMETQYF.

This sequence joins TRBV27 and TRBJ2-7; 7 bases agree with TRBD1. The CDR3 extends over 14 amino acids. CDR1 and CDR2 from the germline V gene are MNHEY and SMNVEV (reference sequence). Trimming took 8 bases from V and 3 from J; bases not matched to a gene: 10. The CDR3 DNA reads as TGTGCCAGCGCCACAACGGGGACAGTCTACGAGCAGTACTTC. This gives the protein CASATTGTVYEQYF.

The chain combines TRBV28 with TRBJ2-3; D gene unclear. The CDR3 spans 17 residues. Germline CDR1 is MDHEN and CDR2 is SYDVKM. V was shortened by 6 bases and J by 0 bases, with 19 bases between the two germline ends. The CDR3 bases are TGTGCCAGCAGCCCCCCCCGGCTAGTCGGAAGCACAGATACGCAGTATTTT. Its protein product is CASSPPRLVGSTDTQYF.

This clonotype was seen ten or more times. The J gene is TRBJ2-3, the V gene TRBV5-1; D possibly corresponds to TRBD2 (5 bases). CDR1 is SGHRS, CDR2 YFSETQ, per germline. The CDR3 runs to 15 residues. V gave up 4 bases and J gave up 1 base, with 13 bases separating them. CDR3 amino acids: CASSPGGLGTDTQYF. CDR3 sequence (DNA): TGCGCCAGCAGCCCAGGAGGTCTGGGCACAGATACGCAGTATTTT.

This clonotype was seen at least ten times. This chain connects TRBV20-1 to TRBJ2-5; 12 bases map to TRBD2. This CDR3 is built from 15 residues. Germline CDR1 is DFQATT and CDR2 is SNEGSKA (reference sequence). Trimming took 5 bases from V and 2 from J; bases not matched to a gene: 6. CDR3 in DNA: TGCAGTGCTCCACCGACTAGCGGGAGTCAAGAGACCCAGTACTTC. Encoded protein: CSAPPTSGSQETQYF.

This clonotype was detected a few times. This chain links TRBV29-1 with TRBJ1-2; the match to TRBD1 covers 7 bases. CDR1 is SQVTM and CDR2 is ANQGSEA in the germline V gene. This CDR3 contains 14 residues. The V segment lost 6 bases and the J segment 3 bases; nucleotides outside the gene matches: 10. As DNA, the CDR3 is TGCAGCGTCGCATCCCGGGACAGATACTATGGCTACACCTTC. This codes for CSVASRDRYYGYTF. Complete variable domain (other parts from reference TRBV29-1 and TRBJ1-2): SAVISQKPSRDICQRGTSLTIQCQVDSQVTMMFWYRQQPGQSLTLIATANQGSEATYESGFVIDKFPISRPNLTFSTLTVSNMSPEDSSIYLCSVASRDRYYGYTFGSGTRLTVV.

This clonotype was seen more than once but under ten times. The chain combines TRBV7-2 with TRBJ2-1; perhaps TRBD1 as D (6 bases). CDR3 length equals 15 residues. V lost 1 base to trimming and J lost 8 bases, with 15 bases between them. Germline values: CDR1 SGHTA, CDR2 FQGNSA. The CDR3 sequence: CASSLDHVRGYEQFF. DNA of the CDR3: TGTGCCAGCAGCTTAGATCATGTCAGGGGCTATGAGCAGTTCTTC.

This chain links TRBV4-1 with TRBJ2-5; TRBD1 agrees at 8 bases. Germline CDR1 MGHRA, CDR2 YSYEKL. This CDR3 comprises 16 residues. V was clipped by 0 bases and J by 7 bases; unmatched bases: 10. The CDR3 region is CASSQDIQGAGWTQYF. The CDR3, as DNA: TGCGCCAGCAGCCAAGATATTCAGGGGGCTGGGTGGACCCAGTACTTC.